A single sample is the source of the 23 T cell receptor beta chains below, sequenced in a study of T cell responses to AZD1222 COVID-19 vaccine. Clones were sequenced by immunoSEQ multiplex PCR, and TCRdb holds only the in-frame ones, with some missing. The sample lists 150,000 or so clones; more than 75% were seen once. Sequencing was performed on peripheral blood, taken 28 days after the second AZD1222 dose. These receptors were taken from an adult who received the AZD1222 COVID-19 vaccine.

The chain couples TRBV27 to TRBJ2-7; D could derive from TRBD1 or TRBD2 (6 bases each). Trimming stripped 9 bases from V and 3 bases from J, with 24 bases between. The CDR3 extends over 16 amino acids. Germline V gene lookup returns CDR1 MNHEY and CDR2 SMNVEV (reference sequence). CDR3: CARLGRFGGLVYEQYF. CDR3 nucleotide sequence: TGTGCCAGACTGGGGCGATTTGGGGGGCTTGTCTACGAGCAGTACTTC.

The V call is TRBV3-1 (or the pseudogene TRBV3-2), the J call TRBJ1-3, with unresolved D. Germline V gene lookup returns CDR1 LGHDT and CDR2 YNNKEL (reference sequence). Trimming took 6 bases from V and 4 from J, leaving 7 bases between them. The CDR3 runs to 12 residues. The CDR3 DNA is TGTGCCAGCAGAACCGGAGGAAACACCATATATTTT. Translating it yields CASRTGGNTIYF.

This rearrangement joins TRBV5-4 to TRBJ1-4; possible D gene TRBD1, 5 bases. This CDR3 has 17 residues. Trimming left V 2 bases short and J 0 bases short, with 14 bases between. Looked up from germline, CDR1 is SGHNT and CDR2 is YYREEE (reference sequence). The CDR3 nucleotides are TGTGCCAGCAGCTTAGGAGAGGGACCTGCAACTAATGAAAAACTGTTTTTT. Encoded protein: CASSLGEGPATNEKLFF. The full variable domain, completed using reference TRBV5-4 and TRBJ1-4, is ETGVTQSPTHLIKTRGQQVTLRCSSQSGHNTVSWYQQALGQGPQFIFQYYREEENGRGNFPPRFSGLQFPNYSSELNVNALELDDSALYLCASSLGEGPATNEKLFFGSGTQLSVL.

This chain connects TRBV21-1 to TRBJ1-1; the table's D call TRBD1 went unverified against the DNA. TRBV21-1 is a documented pseudogene. The CDR3 is made up of 15 amino acids. The DNA for the CDR3 is TGTGCCAGCAGGGGCTCAGGGGGCGAAGGATCCGAAGCTTTCTTT. Translation: CASRGSGGEGSEAFF.

This clone has only a few counts. The chain is built from TRBV19 and TRBJ2-3; the match to TRBD1 covers 10 bases. The junction had 8 bases not matched to a gene; V was cut back by 4 bases and J by 4 bases. The length of the CDR3 is 16 residues. Looked up from germline, CDR1 is LNHDA and CDR2 is SQIVND (reference sequence). CDR3 nucleotide sequence: TGTGCCAGTAGTAAACCGGGACAGGGGATGCCAGATACGCAGTATTTT. Its protein product is CASSKPGQGMPDTQYF.

This clone showed up just once. The chain uses TRBV3-1 (or the pseudogene TRBV3-2) and TRBJ1-6; D ambiguous. CDR1 and CDR2 from the germline V gene are LGHDT and YNNKEL (reference sequence). The V gene lost 2 bases and the J gene lost 17 bases, with 10 bases spanning the gap. This CDR3 spans 11 amino acids. The CDR3 reads CASSQQQRVHF. The CDR3 bases are TGTGCCAGCAGCCAACAGCAACGGGTCCACTTT.

The table lists this clone with a count of one. The V gene is TRBV28, the J gene TRBJ2-5; 8 bases map to TRBD1. There are 17 residues in the CDR3. V shed 1 base and J 5 bases; nucleotides not matched to a gene: 12. The V gene's germline CDR1 is MDHEN and CDR2 SYDVKM. For the CDR3, the DNA is TGTGCCAGCAGTTTATTTGGTCCGTTGACAGGGGAGGAGACCCAGTACTTC. Encoded protein: CASSLFGPLTGEETQYF.

This chain connects TRBV27 to TRBJ1-5, with unresolved D. From germline, CDR1 is MNHEY and CDR2 SMNVEV (reference sequence). Trimming shortened V by 4 bases and J by 4 bases, and 5 bases separated the two germline ends. CDR3 length equals 12 residues. CDR3 DNA: TGTGCCAGCAGTTCCCGAAATCAGCCCCAGCATTTT. It encodes CASSSRNQPQHF.

The chain couples TRBV6-5 to TRBJ2-2; 7 bases are shared with TRBD1. Per the germline V gene, CDR1 is MNHEY and CDR2 is SVGAGI. This CDR3 contains 15 residues. With V trimmed by 6 bases and J by 2 bases, 6 bases remained unmatched. CDR3 in amino acids: CASSLGTVNTGELFF. The CDR3 DNA reads as TGTGCCAGCAGCCTCGGGACAGTCAACACCGGGGAGCTGTTTTTT.

V usage is TRBV28 and J usage is TRBJ2-1; the match to TRBD2 covers 9 bases. The germline gives CDR1 MDHEN, CDR2 SYDVKM. The CDR3 has 14 amino acids. V was pared by 7 bases and J by 4 bases, with 5 bases of the junction left unmatched. The CDR3 DNA follows: TGTGCCAGCACCCCGGGACTAGCTTACAATGAGCAGTTCTTC. As protein: CASTPGLAYNEQFF.

V and J are TRBV2 and TRBJ1-1; 8 nucleotides line up with TRBD1. The length of the CDR3 is 13 residues. Germline loops: CDR1 SNHLY, CDR2 FYNNEI. V dropped 5 bases and J dropped 4; count of bases not matched to a gene: 3. CDR3 in amino acids: CASSPGQATEAFF. CDR3 bases: TGTGCCAGCAGTCCGGGACAGGCCACTGAAGCTTTCTTT.

CDR3 residues: CASSLRTGSIRSGANVLTF. DNA of the CDR3: TGTGCCAGCAGCCTCAGAACCGGAAGCATTAGATCTGGGGCCAACGTCCTGACTTTC. V usage is TRBV7-2 and J usage is TRBJ2-6; D unresolved. The CDR3 is made up of 19 amino acids. V gave up 5 bases and J gave up 1 base, with 21 bases separating them. Germline V gene sequence: CDR1 SGHTA, CDR2 FQGNSA.

As to this clone: This CDR3 is also generated by other DNA sequences in the sample. V usage is TRBV7-9 and J usage is TRBJ1-1; D gene unclear. V was clipped by 5 bases and J by 2 bases, with 6 bases between them. The CDR3 extends over 12 amino acids. Germline V gene data show CDR1 as SEHNR and CDR2 as FQNEAQ (reference sequence). CDR3 residues: CASSLDNTEAFF. The CDR3 DNA sequence: TGTGCCAGCAGCCTAGATAACACTGAAGCTTTCTTT.

This sequence joins TRBV3-1 (or the pseudogene TRBV3-2) and TRBJ1-2; weak D call: TRBD1 (6 bases). CDR3 length: 14 residues. V was shortened by 2 bases and J by 4 bases, with 11 bases between the two germline ends. Germline V gene sequence: CDR1 LGHDT, CDR2 YNNKEL (reference sequence). Here the CDR3 reads CASSQPGQAYGYTF. CDR3 nucleotides: TGTGCCAGCAGCCAACCGGGACAAGCCTATGGCTACACCTTC.

The chain couples TRBV28 to TRBJ1-2, with TRBD1 matching over 8 bases. Trimming took 5 bases from V and 7 from J; bases not matched to a gene: 9. Germline V gene data show CDR1 as MDHEN and CDR2 as SYDVKM. This CDR3 spans 14 amino acids. Here the CDR3 reads CASSPRTGRSGYTF. For the CDR3, the DNA is TGTGCCAGCAGTCCGCGGACAGGGCGGAGTGGCTACACCTTC.

The rearrangement links TRBV27 to TRBJ2-2; D is unclear. The germline gives CDR1 MNHEY, CDR2 SMNVEV (reference sequence). Trimming pared 2 bases from V and 1 base from J, leaving 11 bases between. This CDR3 has 16 residues. CDR3 bases: TGTGCCAGCAGTTTAGGGCCAATCGGGAACACCGGGGAGCTGTTTTTT. The encoded protein is CASSLGPIGNTGELFF.

The chain has TRBV2 and TRBJ2-1; 14 nucleotides agree with TRBD2. Germline V gene sequence: CDR1 SNHLY, CDR2 FYNNEI. The CDR3 is 17 residues long. With V trimmed by 6 bases and J by 0 bases, 4 bases remained unmatched. CDR3 sequence reads: CASRDGTSGSSYNEQFF. CDR3 DNA: TGTGCCAGCAGGGACGGGACTAGCGGGAGCTCCTACAATGAGCAGTTCTTC.

The chain carries TRBV5-5 and TRBJ1-6; 7 positions agree with TRBD1. Germline CDR1 SGHKS, CDR2 YYEKEE (reference sequence). Unmatched junction bases numbered 17, after V lost 4 bases and J lost 7 bases. The CDR3 contains 18 residues. CDR3 sequence: CASSPINPRDSPNSPLHF. CDR3 coding DNA: TGTGCCAGCAGCCCAATCAACCCCCGGGACAGTCCAAATTCACCCCTCCACTTT.

The chain combines TRBV7-9 with TRBJ1-1; D remains unclear. From germline, CDR1 is SEHNR and CDR2 FQNEAQ (reference sequence). V lost 1 base and J lost 0, with 15 bases in between. There are 17 residues in the CDR3. In nucleotides, the CDR3 is TGTGCCAGCAGCTTAGGTTCATCGGGATTCCTGAACACTGAAGCTTTCTTT. This gives the protein CASSLGSSGFLNTEAFF. Full variable domain (missing parts from reference TRBV7-9 and TRBJ1-1): DTGVSQNPRHKITKRGQNVTFRCDPISEHNRLYWYRQTLGQGPEFLTYFQNEAQLEKSRLLSDRFSAERPKGSFSTLEIQRTEQGDSAMYLCASSLGSSGFLNTEAFFGQGTRLTVV.

For the CDR3, the DNA is TGCGCCAGCAGCGAGGCAGGATCTAGCAATCAGCCCCAGCATTTT. It is translated as CASSEAGSSNQPQHF. This chain connects TRBV5-1 to TRBJ1-5; D is undetermined. Trimming took 4 bases from V and 0 from J, leaving 11 bases between them. The CDR3 consists of 15 residues. Per the germline V gene, CDR1 is SGHRS and CDR2 is YFSETQ.

Regarding this clone: One junction end disagrees with the germline gene, perhaps due to a read error. The chain joins TRBV7-7 to TRBJ2-3; tentative D call: TRBD1 (6 bases). Germline CDR1 is SSHAT and CDR2 is FNYEAQ (reference sequence). This CDR3 has 15 amino acids. The CDR3 protein is CASSLDRTSTDTQYF. The CDR3 region has the DNA TGTGCTAGCAGCCTGGACAGAACTAGCACAGATACGCAGTATTTT.

The chain is built from TRBV6-1 and TRBJ2-3; 12 nucleotides align to TRBD2. CDR1 is MNHNS and CDR2 is SASEGT in the germline V gene. This CDR3 comprises 19 residues. V lost 3 bases, J lost 3 bases, and 13 bases stayed unmatched. The CDR3 region is CASSDRVPGLAGTTDTQYF. CDR3 in DNA: TGTGCCAGCAGTGACCGTGTTCCGGGACTAGCGGGCACTACAGATACGCAGTATTTT.

The rearrangement uses TRBV14 and TRBJ2-7, with 7 bases matching TRBD2. V shed 6 bases and J 1 base; nucleotides not matched to a gene: 3. Germline loops: CDR1 SGHDN, CDR2 FVKESK. The CDR3 is made up of 13 amino acids. The CDR3 spells CASRPSGSYEQYF. CDR3 in DNA: TGTGCCAGCAGACCTAGCGGATCCTACGAGCAGTACTTC.